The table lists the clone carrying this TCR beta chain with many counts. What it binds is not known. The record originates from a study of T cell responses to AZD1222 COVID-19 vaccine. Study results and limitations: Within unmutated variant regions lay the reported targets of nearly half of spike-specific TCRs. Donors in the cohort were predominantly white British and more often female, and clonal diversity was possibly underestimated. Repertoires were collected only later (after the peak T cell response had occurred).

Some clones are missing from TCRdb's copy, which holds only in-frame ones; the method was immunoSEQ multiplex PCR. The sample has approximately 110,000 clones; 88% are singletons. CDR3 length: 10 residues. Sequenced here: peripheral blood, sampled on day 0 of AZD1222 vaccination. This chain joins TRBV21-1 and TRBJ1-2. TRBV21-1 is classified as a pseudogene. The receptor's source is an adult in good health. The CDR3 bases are TGTGCCAGCACTAATTTCGGCTACACCTTC. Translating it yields CASTNFGYTF.